This T cell receptor (beta chain) was captured by sequencing in a study of identical twins. V was cut by 1 base and J by 2 bases, with 15 bases left in between. The CDR3 runs to 16 residues. The germline V gene encodes CDR1 SGHKS and CDR2 YYEKEE (reference sequence). Points on this clonotype: A much larger clone lies a single base off, so this may be a read error. This is likely a read error, given that the CDR3 carries no conserved phenylalanine or tryptophan at its end.

TCRdb recomputed calls from the 5' RACE reads with MiXCR, one row per CDR3 protein. The profile covers around 220,000 distinct CDR3 sequences, with 11% to 15% appearing a single time and around 8.9% taken by the ten largest. V is TRBV5-5 and J is TRBJ2-5, with D hard to call. Sequenced: memory (CD45RO+) T cells sorted from blood. The receptor was isolated from a woman aged 18-30 years in good health. CDR3 protein: CASSLIGTQMQETQYS. The CDR3 coding sequence is TGTGCCAGCAGCTTGATTGGCACGCAGATGCAAGAGACCCAGTACTCC.